The 32 T cell receptor beta chains below were found in one sample sequenced in a study of blood T cell repertoires in COVID-19. Some clones are missing from TCRdb's copy, which holds only in-frame ones; the method was immunoSEQ multiplex PCR. Altogether more than 150,000 clones are present, roughly 84% being singletons, with the ten largest covering less than 3.5%. Sequencing was done on a sample of peripheral blood. These receptors originate from a woman in her sixties or seventies with acute or convalescent COVID-19.

The J gene is TRBJ2-7, the V gene TRBV12-3 or TRBV12-4; a weak D match, TRBD2 (5 bases). V lost 6 bases, J lost 4 bases, and 7 bases lay in between. The CDR3 totals 11 residues. Here the CDR3 DNA reads TGTGCCAGCAGACTAGGATACGAGCAGTACTTC. It specifies CASRLGYEQYF.

In DNA, the CDR3 is TGTGCCAGCAGCGCGGGACTAGCGGGGGGCTTCGCTCCTTTTACGCAGTATTTT. The encoded protein is CASSAGLAGGFAPFTQYF. This chain links TRBV9 with TRBJ2-3, with 15 bases that match TRBD2. V dropped 3 bases and J dropped 8; count of bases not matched to a gene: 13. Per the germline V gene, CDR1 is SGDLS and CDR2 is YYNGEE. The CDR3 extends over 18 amino acids.

The CDR3 DNA reads as TGTGCCAGCAGCTTATACAGGGGTAGTTCACCCCTCCACTTT. Translated: CASSLYRGSSPLHF. The J gene is TRBJ1-6, the V gene TRBV5-8; the match to TRBD1 covers 7 bases. V was clipped by 2 bases and J by 9 bases; unmatched bases: 5. The germline gives CDR1 SGHTS, CDR2 YDEGEE. This CDR3 comprises 14 residues.

The rearrangement uses TRBV10-2 and TRBJ2-2; TRBD2 matches 9 bases. The CDR3 contains 14 residues. Trimming cost V 6 bases and J 7 bases; bases outside gene matches: 6. The germline V gene has CDR1 WSHSY and CDR2 SAAADI. CDR3 region: CASRISGGVGELFF. The CDR3 bases are TGCGCCAGCAGGATTAGCGGGGGTGTCGGGGAGCTGTTTTTT.

There are a few counts of this clone. V usage is TRBV7-2 and J usage is TRBJ2-2; the match to TRBD2 covers 7 bases. CDR3 length equals 15 residues. J lost 3 bases, V lost 1 base, and 2 bases had no gene match. Germline V CDR1 and CDR2: SGHTA, FQGNSA. The CDR3 bases are TGTGCCAGCAGCTTAGGACTAGCCTACACCGGGGAGCTGTTTTTT. It yields the protein CASSLGLAYTGELFF.

J is TRBJ1-1 and V is TRBV21-1; the table's D call TRBD1 went unverified against the DNA. TRBV21-1 is an annotated pseudogene. The CDR3 extends over 17 amino acids. The CDR3 DNA reads TGTGCCAGCAGCCCTATAAGGTTAGGGGCAGGCGACACTGAAGCTTTCTTT. It yields the protein CASSPIRLGAGDTEAFF.

J is TRBJ2-5 and V is TRBV11-1; D may be TRBD1 (6 bases). This CDR3 comprises 12 residues. V lost 3 bases to trimming and J lost 5 bases, with 7 bases between them. The germline V gene has CDR1 SGHAT and CDR2 FQDESV (reference sequence). The CDR3 DNA reads TGTGCCAGCAGCTTCCAGGGGGAGACCCAGTACTTC. It is translated as CASSFQGETQYF.

This clone occurred a few times. The gene calls are TRBV10-1 and TRBJ1-5; TRBD1 might be the D (6 bases). CDR3 length equals 21 residues. Germline V gene sequence: CDR1 WNHNN, CDR2 SYGVQD (reference sequence). Trimming removed 7 bases at V and 3 bases at J, with 34 bases between. This CDR3 is CASNKPYTGHKTGHDNQPQHF. In nucleotides, the CDR3 is TGCGCCAGCAATAAACCGTATACGGGACACAAAACGGGCCATGACAATCAGCCCCAGCATTTT.

The V call is TRBV30, the J call TRBJ1-3; D may be TRBD1 (5 bases). Trimming shortened V by 0 bases and J by 0 bases, and 12 bases separated the two germline ends. The germline gives CDR1 GTSNPN, CDR2 SVGIG (reference sequence). The CDR3 extends over 16 amino acids. The CDR3 region is CAWSVRGKGSGNTIYF. Here the CDR3 DNA reads TGTGCCTGGAGTGTACGGGGGAAAGGCTCTGGAAACACCATATATTTT.

The gene calls are TRBV24-1 and TRBJ2-3; tentatively, D is TRBD1 (6 bases). This CDR3 comprises 12 residues. CDR1 is KGHDR and CDR2 is SFDVKD in the germline V gene. V gave up 9 bases and J gave up 3 bases, with 9 bases separating them. The CDR3 loop reads CATGDTTDTQYF. The CDR3 coding sequence is TGTGCCACCGGGGACACTACAGATACGCAGTATTTT.

The chain has TRBV5-6 and TRBJ1-2; unclear D gene. V was clipped by 0 bases and J by 0 bases, with 6 bases between them. The CDR3 loop spans 14 amino acids. CDR1 and CDR2 from the germline V gene are SGHDT and YYEEEE. The CDR3 DNA sequence: TGTGCCAGCAGCTTGGACTATCCTAACTATGGCTACACCTTC. Its translation is CASSLDYPNYGYTF.

Comments on this clone: Its ends do not fully match the called genes, so a read error is possible. The V and J genes are TRBV7-7 and TRBJ2-7; 8 bases line up with TRBD2. Per germline, CDR1 SSHAT and CDR2 FNYEAQ (reference sequence). The CDR3 is 14 amino acids. The CDR3 region is CASSRSGASGEQYF. The DNA for the CDR3 is TGTGCTAGCAGCCGTTCGGGGGCTAGCGGGGAGCAGTACTTC.

This chain uses TRBV10-3 with TRBJ2-5; TRBD2 matches at 7 bases. The germline gives CDR1 ENHRY, CDR2 SYGVKD. CDR3 length: 13 residues. Trimming took 6 bases from V and 5 from J; bases not matched to a gene: 6. The CDR3 nucleotides are TGTGCCATCAGCCAGGGAGGGTGGGAGACCCAGTACTTC. Translating it yields CAISQGGWETQYF.

V and J are TRBV5-6 and TRBJ2-5; D not certain. Trimming pared 3 bases from V and 3 bases from J, leaving 12 bases between. The CDR3 is 14 residues long. Germline CDR1 is SGHDT and CDR2 is YYEEEE. The CDR3 coding sequence is TGTGCCAGCAGCTACTATTTTCGGGAAGAGACCCAGTACTTC. Protein: CASSYYFREETQYF.

V gene TRBV9 combines with J gene TRBJ2-7, with 7 bases aligning to TRBD1. This CDR3 region has 15 residues. Trimming cost V 4 bases and J 5 bases; bases outside gene matches: 12. Germline CDR1 reads SGDLS; CDR2 reads YYNGEE. The CDR3 DNA follows: TGTGCCAGCAGCCCCCAGACAGGGTTTTGGAACGAGCAGTACTTC. Its protein product is CASSPQTGFWNEQYF.

This chain links TRBV29-1 with TRBJ1-2; 9 bases agree with TRBD1. Germline loops: CDR1 SQVTM, CDR2 ANQGSEA. There are 14 residues in the CDR3. Trimming cost V 6 bases and J 0 bases; bases outside gene matches: 5. The CDR3 DNA reads as TGCAGCGTGGGACAGGGCCCCTCTAACTATGGCTACACCTTC. Protein sequence: CSVGQGPSNYGYTF. Variable domain in full (rest from reference TRBV29-1 and TRBJ1-2): SAVISQKPSRDICQRGTSLTIQCQVDSQVTMMFWYRQQPGQSLTLIATANQGSEATYESGFVIDKFPISRPNLTFSTLTVSNMSPEDSSIYLCSVGQGPSNYGYTFGSGTRLTVV.

There are a few counts of this clone. The chain is built from TRBV7-2 and TRBJ1-5; 7 bases match TRBD1. This CDR3 is 14 amino acids long. CDR1 SGHTA and CDR2 FQGNSA come from the germline V gene. The V and J ends lost 4 bases and 7 bases, in that order; junction bases with no gene match: 7. The CDR3 DNA follows: TGTGCCAGCAGCTCGACAGGGACGACGCAGCCCCAGCATTTT. Translation gives CASSSTGTTQPQHF.

CDR3 residues: CSVALGQGQPQHF. The CDR3 DNA follows: TGCAGCGTTGCCCTGGGACAGGGGCAGCCCCAGCATTTT. V gene TRBV29-1 combines with J gene TRBJ1-5; TRBD1 matches 10 bases. V shed 4 bases and J 7 bases; nucleotides not matched to a gene: 4. The CDR3 extends over 13 amino acids. Germline V CDR1 and CDR2: SQVTM, ANQGSEA.

The chain joins TRBV6-6 to TRBJ2-4; maybe TRBD2 (5 bases). The CDR3 has 18 amino acids. V was cut by 5 bases and J by 0 bases, with 20 bases left in between. The germline V gene has CDR1 MNHNY and CDR2 SVGAGI (reference sequence). CDR3 region: CASSPSGLSSLAKNIQYF. The CDR3 nucleotides are TGTGCCAGCAGTCCATCCGGACTTTCAAGCCTAGCCAAAAACATTCAGTACTTC.

The chain has TRBV19 and TRBJ1-6; D is uncertain. This CDR3 spans 13 amino acids. In germline, CDR1 is LNHDA, CDR2 SQIVND (reference sequence). V gave up 5 bases and J gave up 8 bases, with 10 bases separating them. This chain's CDR3 is CASSGEFHSPLHF. The CDR3 DNA reads TGTGCCAGTAGTGGGGAGTTCCATTCACCCCTCCACTTT.

Concerning this clone: At one boundary the junction diverges from the germline segment, which might be a read error. As DNA, the CDR3 is TGTGCCACCAGTTCCGGCACTGAAGCTTTCTTT. This sequence encodes CATSSGTEAFF. V usage is TRBV6-5 and J usage is TRBJ1-1; D gene ambiguous. Germline CDR1 and CDR2: MNHEY and SVGAGI. This CDR3 contains 11 residues.

This clone was recorded only once. V gene TRBV9 combines with J gene TRBJ1-2; 8 positions match TRBD1. The CDR3 extends over 14 amino acids. Trimming at V came to 4 bases and at J to 6 bases, leaving 8 bases not matched to a gene. Per the germline V gene, CDR1 is SGDLS and CDR2 is YYNGEE. The CDR3 DNA follows: TGTGCCAGCAGCCTTTCTTCAGGGGGCGATGGCTACACCTTC. Encoded protein: CASSLSSGGDGYTF.

This chain uses TRBV5-8 with TRBJ2-3, with 8 bases aligning to TRBD1. The CDR3 is 14 residues long. V dropped 4 bases and J dropped 5; count of bases not matched to a gene: 6. Germline CDR1 and CDR2: SGHTS and YDEGEE. CDR3 nucleotide sequence: TGTGCCAGCAGCCCCGGACAGGGTTTAGATACGCAGTATTTT. Translated, it gives CASSPGQGLDTQYF.

V usage is TRBV10-3 and J usage is TRBJ2-1; D is unclear. Germline CDR1 ENHRY, CDR2 SYGVKD. Trimming took off 4 bases at V and 7 bases at J, with 11 bases between the two ends. This CDR3 is 13 amino acids long. CDR3 DNA sequence: TGTGCCATCAGTGCCCGTACAGAGAATGAGCAGTTCTTC. Residues: CAISARTENEQFF.

This chain links TRBV30 with TRBJ2-7; 7 bases are a match to TRBD2. V was pared by 2 bases and J by 6 bases, with 10 bases of the junction left unmatched. The CDR3 runs to 14 residues. Per the germline V gene, CDR1 is GTSNPN and CDR2 is SVGIG (reference sequence). The CDR3 loop reads CAWSTGGLGGEQYF. The CDR3 nucleotides are TGTGCCTGGAGTACGGGGGGTCTAGGAGGCGAGCAGTACTTC.

This clone was observed a handful of times. This sequence joins TRBV4-2 and TRBJ2-3; D might be TRBD2 (5 bases). V lost 4 bases and J lost 0, with 17 bases in between. CDR1 and CDR2 (germline): LGHNA, YNFKEQ. CDR3 length equals 17 residues. This CDR3 reads CASSRLYSGVSTDTQYF. The CDR3 DNA sequence: TGTGCCAGCAGCCGATTATACAGCGGCGTTAGCACAGATACGCAGTATTTT.

V and J are TRBV2 and TRBJ1-3; D perhaps matches TRBD1 (5 bases). The CDR3 spans 15 residues. The germline gives CDR1 SNHLY, CDR2 FYNNEI. Trimming removed 3 bases from V and 3 bases from J, with 12 bases in between. As DNA, the CDR3 is TGTGCCAGCAGTGAGGCGGGGGTCAGTGGAAACACCATATATTTT. It is translated as CASSEAGVSGNTIYF.

This rearrangement joins TRBV6-1 to TRBJ2-7; D is perhaps TRBD2 (6 bases). The CDR3 is 15 amino acids. The V end lost 3 bases, the J end lost 3 bases, and 15 bases lay between the germline ends. CDR1 is MNHNS, CDR2 SASEGT, per germline. CDR3 in DNA: TGTGCCAGCAGTGAGGTACCGGGACTCTACTACGAGCAGTACTTC. Its protein product is CASSEVPGLYYEQYF.

V usage is TRBV19 and J usage is TRBJ1-5; D possibly corresponds to TRBD1 (5 bases). Germline values: CDR1 LNHDA, CDR2 SQIVND (reference sequence). The V gene lost 1 base and the J gene lost 0 bases, with 10 bases spanning the gap. The CDR3 length is 16 residues. CDR3 coding DNA: TGTGCCAGTAGTATAGTAACGGGGGATAGCAATCAGCCCCAGCATTTT. This gives the protein CASSIVTGDSNQPQHF.

The rearrangement uses TRBV7-9 and TRBJ1-1; 8 positions match TRBD1. The junction had 8 bases not matched to a gene; V was cut back by 1 base and J by 10 bases. CDR3 length: 14 residues. CDR1 is SEHNR, CDR2 FQNEAQ, per germline (reference sequence). DNA of the CDR3: TGTGCCAGCAGCTTAGTAGGGGGGGACAGGATAGCTTTCTTT. Amino acid sequence: CASSLVGGDRIAFF. The whole variable domain, filled in from reference TRBV7-9 and TRBJ1-1, reads DTGVSQNPRHKITKRGQNVTFRCDPISEHNRLYWYRQTLGQGPEFLTYFQNEAQLEKSRLLSDRFSAERPKGSFSTLEIQRTEQGDSAMYLCASSLVGGDRIAFFGQGTRLTVV.

The chain recombines TRBV30 with TRBJ2-3; 11 bases map to TRBD2. The trim removed 2 bases at V and 2 bases at J, leaving 12 bases unmatched. Germline V gene lookup returns CDR1 GTSNPN and CDR2 SVGIG (reference sequence). CDR3 length equals 18 residues. Here the CDR3 reads CAWSRGGTSGGSTDTQYF. The DNA for the CDR3 is TGTGCCTGGAGTCGAGGGGGTACTAGCGGGGGTTCCACAGATACGCAGTATTTT.

The V call is TRBV18, the J call TRBJ1-5; D is perhaps TRBD1 (5 bases). V was shortened by 5 bases and J by 7 bases, with 15 bases between the two germline ends. The CDR3 runs 14 residues. The germline V gene has CDR1 KGHSH and CDR2 LQKENI. The CDR3 DNA reads TGTGCCAGCTCATCCCGGGGGGGGGTCCAGCCCCAGCATTTT. It yields the protein CASSSRGGVQPQHF.